The TCR beta chain described here comes from a study of circulating CD8 cells and anti-PD-1 response in melanoma. Study information: Six of 13 patients had prior targeted therapy or immunotherapy; seven did not. Complete or partial response defined responders; stable or progressive disease, non-responders. Study-wide points: Most experiments lacked replicates. Subset repertoires were largely private at M1, with under 7% shared.

CDR3 length equals 15 residues. Looked up from germline, CDR1 is SGHKS and CDR2 is YYEKEE (reference sequence). V was clipped by 1 base and J by 4 bases, with 12 bases between them. By sample share, this clonotype is large. Antigen unknown. TCR libraries were prepared from approximately 15 ng of total RNA with the QIAseq Immune Repertoire TCR panel. A single record per CDR3 protein comes from TCRdb applying MiXCR to the reads. In the table there are over 400 distinct CDR3 sequences, roughly 15% of which are singletons. From live CD3+CD8+TCRalphabeta+ cells, four PD-1 and/or TIGIT subsets were sorted. This sequence was found in a human donor with melanoma. The donor label of this sample is uncertain. Some clones in this sample may be carry-over from other donors' samples. The sample consisted of CD8+ T cells from PBMCs, taken at baseline or after one month of anti-PD-1 therapy (not recorded which). The chain uses TRBV5-5 and TRBJ2-1; D is possibly TRBD2 (5 bases). The DNA of the CDR3 is TGTGCCAGCAGCTTGCAGTCCGAGGGATACAATGAGCAGTTCTTC. Translation: CASSLQSEGYNEQFF.